This T cell receptor (beta chain) appears in the sequencing data of a study of response to subunit inactivated influenza vaccine. Study outcomes and limitations: With each seasonal influenza vaccination, the authors suggested, few new T cells are recruited.

TCRdb ran MiXCR on the RT-PCR reads and lists one entry per CDR3 protein. The sample yields about half a million distinct CDR3 sequences, around 9.9% seen once. The sample holds many counts of this clonotype. Its matching antigen is unknown. With 3 bases removed from V and 4 bases from J, the gap between germline ends came to 10 bases. Germline assignment: CDR1 DFQATT and CDR2 SNEGSKA (reference sequence). The CDR3 extends over 13 amino acids. The TCR was taken from a man in his forties or fifties who received an inactivated influenza vaccine. The rearrangement links TRBV20-1 to TRBJ1-5; D gene ambiguous. The sequencing used PBMCs from blood, collected 40 to 50 days after vaccination. The CDR3 loop is CSARDGLNQPQHF. The CDR3 DNA follows: TGCAGTGCTAGGGATGGTCTAAATCAGCCCCAGCATTTT.